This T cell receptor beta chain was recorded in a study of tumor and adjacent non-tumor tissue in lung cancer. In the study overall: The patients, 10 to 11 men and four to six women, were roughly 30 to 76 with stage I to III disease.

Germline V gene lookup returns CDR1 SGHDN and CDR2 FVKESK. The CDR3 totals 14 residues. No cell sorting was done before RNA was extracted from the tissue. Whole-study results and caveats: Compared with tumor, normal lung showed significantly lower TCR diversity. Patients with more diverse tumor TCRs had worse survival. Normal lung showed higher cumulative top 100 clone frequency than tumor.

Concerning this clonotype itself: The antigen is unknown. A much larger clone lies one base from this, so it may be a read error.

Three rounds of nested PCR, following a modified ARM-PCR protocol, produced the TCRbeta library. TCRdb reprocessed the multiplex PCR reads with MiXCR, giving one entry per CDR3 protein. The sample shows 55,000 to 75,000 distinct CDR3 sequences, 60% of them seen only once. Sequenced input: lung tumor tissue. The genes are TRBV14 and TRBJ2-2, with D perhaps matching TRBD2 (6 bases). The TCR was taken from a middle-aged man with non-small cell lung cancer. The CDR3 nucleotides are TGTGCCGGCAGCTCACCCGGGGGCACCGGGGAGCTGTTTTTT. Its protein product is CAGSSPGGTGELFF.